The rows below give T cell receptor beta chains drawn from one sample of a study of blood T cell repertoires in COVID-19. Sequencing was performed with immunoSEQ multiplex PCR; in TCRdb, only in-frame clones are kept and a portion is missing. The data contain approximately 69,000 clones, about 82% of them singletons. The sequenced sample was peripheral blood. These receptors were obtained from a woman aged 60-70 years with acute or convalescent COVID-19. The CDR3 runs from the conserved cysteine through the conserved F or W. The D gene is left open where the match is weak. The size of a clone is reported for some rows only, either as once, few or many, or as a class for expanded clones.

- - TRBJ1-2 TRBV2 CASVDSGIQGYTF TGTGCCAGCGTTGATTCCGGGATTCAAGGCTACACCTTC
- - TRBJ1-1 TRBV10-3 CAISERNTEAFF TGTGCCATCAGTGAGCGGAACACTGAAGCTTTCTTT
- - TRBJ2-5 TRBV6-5 CASTVGLPETQYF TGTGCCAGCACGGTCGGACTCCCTGAGACCCAGTACTTC
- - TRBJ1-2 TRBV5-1 CASSSTGDPNYGYTF TGCGCCAGCAGCTCGACAGGAGACCCGAACTATGGCTACACCTTC
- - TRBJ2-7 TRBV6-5 CASSFQGREQYF TGTGCCAGCAGTTTTCAGGGCCGCGAGCAGTACTTC
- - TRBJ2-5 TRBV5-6 CASSLDREETQYF TGTGCCAGCAGCTTGGACAGGGAAGAGACCCAGTACTTC
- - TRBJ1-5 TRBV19 CASNARDTRAGNQPQHF TGTGCCAGTAACGCTAGGGACACCCGGGCTGGCAATCAGCCCCAGCATTTT
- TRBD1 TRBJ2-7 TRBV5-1 CASSTGQGVSEQYF TGCGCCAGCAGCACCGGACAGGGAGTAAGCGAGCAGTACTTC
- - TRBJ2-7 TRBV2 CASSEAAGYEQYF TGTGCCAGCAGTGAAGCTGCGGGATACGAGCAGTACTTC
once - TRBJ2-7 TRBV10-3 CAISDTSGEQYF TGTGCCATCAGCGACACGTCGGGGGAGCAGTACTTC
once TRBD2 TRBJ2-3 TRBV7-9 CASSQGLAGGSTDTQYF TGTGCCAGCAGCCAAGGGCTAGCGGGGGGTAGCACAGATACGCAGTATTTT
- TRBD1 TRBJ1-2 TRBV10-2 CASSADRVSGYTF TGCGCCAGCAGTGCTGACAGGGTTTCTGGCTACACCTTC
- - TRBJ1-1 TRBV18 CASSRTGRGGGTEAFF TGTGCCAGCTCACGAACGGGGCGGGGTGGAGGGACTGAAGCTTTCTTT
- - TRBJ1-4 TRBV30 CASGGGFEKLFF TGTGCCTCCGGCGGGGGGTTTGAAAAACTGTTTTTT
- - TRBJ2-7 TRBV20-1 CSVPQVYEQYF TGCAGTGTACCCCAGGTCTACGAGCAGTACTTC
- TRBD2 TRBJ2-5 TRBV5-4 CASSLGGLAGGGIQETQYF TGTGCCAGCAGCTTGGGGGGACTAGCGGGAGGCGGTATCCAAGAGACCCAGTACTTC
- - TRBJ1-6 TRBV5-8 CASSLEGLMNSPLHF TGTGCCAGCAGCTTGGAGGGACTCATGAATTCACCCCTCCACTTT
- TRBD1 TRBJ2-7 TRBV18 CASSPGQKSYEQYF TGTGCCAGCTCACCGGGACAGAAATCCTACGAGCAGTACTTC
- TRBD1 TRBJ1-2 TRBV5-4 CASSLGTGINGYTF TGTGCCAGCAGCTTGGGGACAGGGATCAATGGCTACACCTTC
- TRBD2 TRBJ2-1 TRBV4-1 CASSQDLDPGLAGLSSYNEQFF TGCGCCAGCAGCCAGGATCTGGACCCGGGACTAGCGGGACTGAGCTCCTACAATGAGCAGTTCTTC
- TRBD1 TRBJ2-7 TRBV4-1 CASSQTPTGGDYEQYF TGCGCCAGCAGCCAGACCCCGACAGGGGGCGACTACGAGCAGTACTTC
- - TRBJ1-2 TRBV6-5 CASSPTWNYGYTF TGTGCCAGCAGTCCGACTTGGAACTATGGCTACACCTTC
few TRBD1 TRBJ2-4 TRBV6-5 CASSLFQGAINIQYF TGTGCCAGCAGCCTTTTCCAGGGGGCCATAAACATTCAGTACTTC
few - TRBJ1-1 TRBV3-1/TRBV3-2 CASSQDTVNTEAFF TGTGCCAGCAGCCAAGACACGGTGAACACTGAAGCTTTCTTT
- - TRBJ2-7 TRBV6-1 CASSERETYEQYF TGTGCCAGCAGTGAACGGGAAACCTACGAGCAGTACTTC
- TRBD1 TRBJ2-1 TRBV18 CASSPRGQGYNEQFF TGTGCCAGCTCACCAAGGGGACAGGGGTACAATGAGCAGTTCTTC
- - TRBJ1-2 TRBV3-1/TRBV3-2 CASSQGSGNGYTF TGTGCCAGCAGCCAAGGTTCGGGGAATGGCTACACCTTC
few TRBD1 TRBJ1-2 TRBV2 CASTRDRGRYGYTF TGTGCCAGCACCAGGGACAGGGGACGCTATGGCTACACCTTC
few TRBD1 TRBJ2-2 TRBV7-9 CASSSPTGENTGELFF TGTGCCAGCAGCTCCCCAACAGGGGAGAACACCGGGGAGCTGTTTTTT
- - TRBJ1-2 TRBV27 CASPGGDGPKRDYGYTF TGTGCCTCCCCCGGGGGTGACGGACCTAAAAGAGACTATGGCTACACCTTC
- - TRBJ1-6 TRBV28 CASSIPRLVNSPLHF TGTGCCAGCAGTATCCCGCGTCTCGTCAATTCACCCCTCCACTTT
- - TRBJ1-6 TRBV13 CASSLYDSPLHF TGTGCCAGCAGCTTATATGATTCACCCCTCCACTTT
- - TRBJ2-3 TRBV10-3 CATAAGGTDTQYF TGTGCCACCGCGGCCGGGGGCACAGATACGCAGTATTTT
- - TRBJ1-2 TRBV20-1 CSASKGAAGNYGYTF TGCAGTGCTAGTAAAGGGGCCGCGGGGAACTATGGCTACACCTTC
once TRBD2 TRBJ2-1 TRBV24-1 CATSAPGLAGVYNEQFF TGTGCCACCAGTGCTCCGGGACTAGCGGGAGTCTACAATGAGCAGTTCTTC
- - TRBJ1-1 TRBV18 CASSQLSDTEAFF TGTGCCAGCTCACAGCTAAGCGACACTGAAGCTTTCTTT
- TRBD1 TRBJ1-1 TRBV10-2 CASSATGATEAFF TGCGCCAGCAGTGCAACAGGGGCCACTGAAGCTTTCTTT
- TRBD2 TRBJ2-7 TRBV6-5 CASSPWTSGSYEQYF TGTGCCAGCAGCCCGTGGACTAGCGGGAGCTACGAGCAGTACTTC
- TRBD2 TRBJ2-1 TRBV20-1 CSASLTSGGPVISYNEQFF TGCAGTGCTAGTCTTACTAGCGGGGGCCCAGTAATCTCCTACAATGAGCAGTTCTTC
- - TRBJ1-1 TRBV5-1 CASHFPESGTEAFF TGCGCCAGCCATTTTCCAGAGAGCGGAACTGAAGCTTTCTTT
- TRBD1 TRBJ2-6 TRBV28 CASRTGGSGANVLTF TGTGCCAGCAGGACAGGGGGCTCTGGGGCCAACGTCCTGACTTTC
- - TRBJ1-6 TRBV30 CAWSLASPLHF TGTGCCTGGAGTCTAGCCTCACCCCTCCACTTT
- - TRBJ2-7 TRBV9 CASSATTGSQEQYF TGTGCCAGCAGCGCGACTACAGGGTCGCAAGAGCAGTACTTC
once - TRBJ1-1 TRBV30 CAWSGQSNTEAFF TGTGCCTGGAGTGGGCAGTCAAACACTGAAGCTTTCTTT
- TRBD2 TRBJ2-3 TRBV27 CASSSGWSLGLAGGTGTDTQYF TGTGCCAGCAGTTCTGGGTGGAGTCTGGGACTAGCGGGAGGAACGGGCACAGATACGCAGTATTTT
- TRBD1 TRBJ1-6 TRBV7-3 CASSLEGPGQGNSPLHF TGTGCCAGCAGCTTAGAAGGACCGGGACAGGGAAATTCACCCCTCCACTTT
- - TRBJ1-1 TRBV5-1 CASSTRAGSTEAFF TGCGCCAGCAGCACCAGGGCGGGGAGCACTGAAGCTTTCTTT
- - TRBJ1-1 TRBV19 CASSIPGVGDWNTEAFF TGTGCCAGTAGTATCCCCGGGGTCGGGGATTGGAACACTGAAGCTTTCTTT
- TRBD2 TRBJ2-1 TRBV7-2 CASSKGTSGRNTEQFF TGTGCCAGCAGCAAAGGGACTAGCGGGAGAAATACTGAGCAGTTCTTC
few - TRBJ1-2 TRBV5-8 CASSLYRGDYGYTF TGTGCCAGCAGCTTGTACCGGGGGGACTATGGCTACACCTTC
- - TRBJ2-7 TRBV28 CASSSPTRTYEQYF TGTGCCAGCAGTTCACCTACTAGGACCTACGAGCAGTACTTC
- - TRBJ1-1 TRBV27 CASSFGTGEAFF TGTGCCAGCAGTTTCGGAACAGGGGAAGCTTTCTTT
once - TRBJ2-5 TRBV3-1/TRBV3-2 CASSNQETQYF TGTGCCAGCAGTAACCAAGAGACCCAGTACTTC
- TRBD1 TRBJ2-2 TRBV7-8 CASSLFSRDRAVGELFF TGTGCCAGCAGCTTATTCTCCCGGGACAGGGCTGTCGGGGAGCTGTTTTTT
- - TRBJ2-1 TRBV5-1 CASRVTVVNEQFF TGCGCCAGCAGGGTTACTGTGGTCAATGAGCAGTTCTTC